The 7 T cell receptor beta chains reported below all come from one sample, sequenced in a study of T-cell reconstitution after alpha-beta-depleted transplantation in children. It was with unique molecular identifiers that the TCRbeta library was prepared. Each CDR3 protein is one row after TCRdb ran MiXCR on the PCR reads. The table has roughly 500,000 distinct CDR3 sequences, approximately 32% seen once. This specimen consisted of PBMCs from the stem cell graft donor, obtained from the stem cell graft. These receptors came from a human donor who donated a stem cell graft to a child with aplastic anemia.

This clonotype was counted a few times. This chain uses TRBV11-1 with TRBJ2-1; 8 positions match TRBD2. Germline trimming cut 4 bases from V and 3 bases from J; bases unmatched to any gene: 8. CDR1 SGHAT and CDR2 FQDESV come from the germline V gene (reference sequence). The CDR3 has 16 residues. CDR3 residues: CASSSLGLAVYNEQFF. DNA for the CDR3: TGTGCCAGCAGCTCACTCGGACTAGCTGTCTACAATGAGCAGTTCTTC.

The chain carries TRBV19 and TRBJ2-1; 10 nucleotides match TRBD2. Germline CDR1 is LNHDA and CDR2 is SQIVND (reference sequence). CDR3 size: 13 residues. Trimming removed 10 bases from V and 3 bases from J; junction bases left unmatched: 3. The CDR3 loop is CATGLALYNEQFF. As DNA, the CDR3 is TGTGCCACGGGACTAGCGCTCTACAATGAGCAGTTCTTC.

The V and J genes are TRBV7-2 and TRBJ1-4; no firm D call. CDR1 is SGHTA, CDR2 FQGNSA, per germline. Trimming left V 2 bases short and J 6 bases short, with 7 bases between. The CDR3 loop spans 13 amino acids. CDR3 nucleotide sequence: TGTGCCAGCAGCTTATACACCGATGAAAAACTGTTTTTT. Amino acids: CASSLYTDEKLFF.

This chain's CDR3 is CASSFSGFGEAFF. For the CDR3, the DNA is TGTGCCAGCAGCTTTTCAGGGTTCGGTGAAGCTTTCTTT. The rearrangement links TRBV7-2 to TRBJ1-1; TRBD1 is a possible D gene (5 bases). The CDR3 length is 13 residues. Germline V CDR1 and CDR2: SGHTA, FQGNSA. V dropped 3 bases and J dropped 7 bases, with 12 bases sitting between them.

This clonotype was seen a handful of times. J is TRBJ2-1 and V is TRBV18; D gene unclear. The CDR3 consists of 12 residues. Trimming shortened V by 0 bases and J by 15 bases, and 12 bases separated the two germline ends. In germline, CDR1 is KGHSH, CDR2 LQKENI. CDR3: CASSPPGSSPFF. The CDR3 bases are TGTGCCAGCTCACCACCGGGGTCTTCTCCGTTCTTC.

This clonotype was found a few times. The chain joins TRBV10-2 to TRBJ1-1; D unclear. V was trimmed by 2 bases and J by 0 bases, leaving 10 bases between them. Germline V gene sequence: CDR1 WSHSY, CDR2 SAAADI. The CDR3 sequence is 15 residues long. The CDR3: CASSERVMMNTEAFF. CDR3 in DNA: TGCGCCAGCAGTGAGCGGGTGATGATGAACACTGAAGCTTTCTTT.

The chain links TRBV27 to TRBJ1-5; TRBD1 is a possible D gene (6 bases). The germline V gene has CDR1 MNHEY and CDR2 SMNVEV (reference sequence). The CDR3 has 15 amino acids. V lost 6 bases and J 0 bases, leaving 12 bases between the germline ends. CDR3 DNA sequence: TGTGCCAGCAGGGGGGGGGCCGATAGCAATCAGCCCCAGCATTTT. Amino acids: CASRGGADSNQPQHF.